This T cell receptor beta chain was found in a study of beta chain features in type 1 diabetes (dated by TCRdb to about 2018). General notes on the study: No differences in mean age, gender distribution, total cell number or subset yield were found between patients and healthy donors. Across all samples, about 110 million sorted cells were examined, and cell number per subset correlated strongly with RNA yield. In the study, TCRB repertoires of sorted circulating CD4+ T cell subsets from recently diagnosed type 1 diabetes patients were compared with those of matched healthy donors. Whereas all 28 donors provided naive and central memory subsets, regulatory and stem cell-like memory subsets were isolated from just 8 patients and roughly 8 healthy donors. Results the study describes overall, beyond this receptor: Because cDNA was sequenced instead of genomic DNA, highly expressing activated cells could be over-represented, though the groups showed no difference in activation or CD3 levels. Type 1 diabetes patients showed a moderate but significant shortening of TCRB CDR3 length in all four CD4+ subsets. HLA sub-analyses involved small numbers of individuals, so any influence of HLA type on TCRB rearrangement remained unresolved. PCR might favor shorter templates, but patient and control samples were amplified and corrected together, so any skew would affect both groups equally. Naive, central memory and regulatory TCRB repertoires appeared to be more similar among patients than among healthy donors. At VDJ recombination sites, type 1 diabetes patients had fewer insertions and more deleted nucleotides, which implies abnormalities in thymic rearrangement.

The entire amount of isolated RNA was reverse transcribed using the High Capacity cDNA Reverse Transcription Kit, so the sequenced TCRB transcripts were expressed ones. Deep immunoSEQ sequencing was applied to naive, central memory and regulatory T cell samples, giving an average of approximately 4 million total reads per sample. After sorted cells were lysed in RLT buffer, RNA was extracted with DNase-treated RNeasy Micro or Mini kits, with the choice depending on cell number. To prevent cross-contamination, every cell subset was processed on its own, while patient and healthy donor samples were processed together. The immunoSEQ multiplex PCR was used to amplify TCRB sequences from cDNA, generating 87-bp fragments that spanned the CDR3 region. Sequencing of the amplicons was done on the Illumina HiSeq platform. Under the source paper's analysis protocol: Synthetic template baselines were used to correct PCR bias computationally, reads within Hamming distance 2 were collapsed together, and singletons that could not be merged were discarded. By aligning reads against IMGT, V, D and J genes, CDR3 length, and insertions or deletions at six rearrangement sites were assigned. Within each subset, clonotype counts were normalized to sorted cell number, after which true diversity and Gini coefficients were computed with the tcR R package. Repertoire sharing was quantified using the overlap coefficient calculated on TCRB nucleotide sequences. As stored in TCRdb, this immuneACCESS dataset retains in-frame rearrangements with V and J assigned. A fraction of the clones does not appear; measured against another copy, unresolved V genes explain less than half of the discrepancy, and the remainder lacks a known reason. V and J calls and clone size are those listed in that table; D and trimming were worked out from the DNA. The sample table shows around 70,000 clones, and roughly 49% are seen once. 0.65% to 0.85% of the sample is in the top ten clones.

Based on the germline V gene, the CDR1 and CDR2 sequences are SGHVS and FNYEAQ. The CDR3 measures 16 amino acids from cysteine to phenylalanine. Only the CDR3 DNA is retained, 48 bases long and in frame from the first base. The germline V end is reduced by 4 bases and the J end by 5 bases; junction bases left unmatched: 13. A single peripheral blood draw of approximately 120 mL on average was collected from each donor into heparinised tubes. A BD FACSAria II was used to sort naive, central memory, regulatory and stem cell-like memory CD4+ T cells with a panel that included CD45RO, CCR7, CD25, CD127, CD95 and CD27. Purity was above 95% for every sorted population. PBMCs were isolated right away by Lymphoprep density gradient centrifugation and were stained directly, without culture. So that batch effects would be minimized, each experiment stained and sorted samples in pairs, pairing one healthy donor with one patient.

Turning to this clone: Its antigen is unknown. No much larger clone is present one base from it, and per-base qualities are unavailable.

The sequence joins TRBV7-6 to TRBJ2-5; 7 bases in between match TRBD1. This TCR was recovered from a man between 25 and 39 years old with type 1 diabetes. The material sequenced was central memory CD4+ T cells from blood. The DNA sequence is given as TGTGCCAGCAGCTCCTCTCCAGACAGGGAAAGTGAGACCCAGTACTTC. The translation is CASSSSPDRESETQYF.